These 16 T cell receptor beta chains share one sample of origin, sequenced in a study of beta chain features in type 1 diabetes. The study's findings and limits: Type 1 diabetes patients showed a moderate but significant shortening of TCRB CDR3s in all four CD4+ subsets.

The entirety of the isolated RNA underwent reverse transcription, so expressed TCRB transcripts were sequenced. Produced via immunoSEQ multiplex PCR; TCRdb's table is partial and in-frame only. Among a few hundred thousand clones listed, approximately 14% were seen once. Their target antigens are unknown. Sequencing used naive CD4+ T cells from blood. These receptors were taken from a man aged 30-40 years with type 1 diabetes.

This clone is a singleton in its sample. The chain carries TRBV4-1 and TRBJ1-1; no clear D gene. The germline V gene has CDR1 MGHRA and CDR2 YSYEKL. V shed 4 bases and J shed 4 bases, with 7 bases lying between them. This CDR3 has 12 amino acids. CDR3 nucleotides: TGCGCCAGCAGCCCGTTCGGCACTGAAGCTTTCTTT. It codes for CASSPFGTEAFF.

There are a few counts of this clone. The chain couples TRBV2 to TRBJ2-1; D unresolved. Trimming took 3 bases from V and 6 from J, leaving 6 bases between them. The CDR3 sequence is 12 residues long. Germline V gives CDR1 SNHLY, CDR2 FYNNEI. This CDR3 is CASSDYTNEQFF. The CDR3 coding sequence is TGTGCCAGCAGTGACTATACCAATGAGCAGTTCTTC.

The chain combines TRBV30 with TRBJ1-5; TRBD1 aligns across 7 bases. V was pared by 2 bases and J by 9 bases, with 7 bases of the junction left unmatched. CDR1 is GTSNPN, CDR2 SVGIG, per germline (reference sequence). The CDR3 contains 13 residues. CDR3 coding DNA: TGTGCCTGGAGTCCAGACAGGGCCGCGCCCCAGCATTTT. This translates into CAWSPDRAAPQHF.

This chain connects TRBV5-1 to TRBJ2-2, with D perhaps TRBD2 (5 bases). Trimming removed 3 bases at V and 3 bases at J, with 9 bases between. Germline CDR1 is SGHRS and CDR2 is YFSETQ. This CDR3 has 14 amino acids. The CDR3 sequence: CASSSARDTGELFF. The DNA of the CDR3 is TGCGCCAGCAGCTCGGCGCGGGACACCGGGGAGCTGTTTTTT.

This sequence joins TRBV5-4 and TRBJ2-5, with D possibly TRBD2 on 5 matching bases. Germline assignment: CDR1 SGHNT and CDR2 YYREEE (reference sequence). The CDR3 length is 15 residues. V was shortened by 0 bases and J by 4 bases, with 13 bases between the two germline ends. The CDR3 loop is CASSLARALGETQYF. The CDR3 DNA reads as TGTGCCAGCAGCTTGGCGCGGGCGTTGGGAGAGACCCAGTACTTC.

The V and J genes are TRBV15 and TRBJ2-7; D uncertain. With 0 bases removed from V and 4 bases from J, the gap between germline ends came to 7 bases. CDR1 and CDR2 (germline): LNHNV, YYDKDF (reference sequence). CDR3 length: 13 residues. CDR3 sequence (DNA): TGTGCCACCAGCAGAGATCCGAGTTACGAGCAGTACTTC. This codes for CATSRDPSYEQYF.

The chain has TRBV18 and TRBJ2-7; perhaps TRBD1 as D (6 bases). V was shortened by 5 bases and J by 1 base, with 9 bases between the two germline ends. The germline V gene encodes CDR1 KGHSH and CDR2 LQKENI. This CDR3 has 13 residues. The CDR3 reads CASSIQGSYEQYF. In DNA, the CDR3 is TGTGCCAGCTCAATACAGGGATCCTACGAGCAGTACTTC.

CDR3 coding DNA: TGTGCCATCAGGAACAGAGAAGACACTGAAGCTTTCTTT. Its protein is CAIRNREDTEAFF. The chain couples TRBV10-3 to TRBJ1-1; D is unclear. V lost 6 bases and J 3 bases, leaving 11 bases between the germline ends. The CDR3 is made up of 13 amino acids. Germline V gene data show CDR1 as ENHRY and CDR2 as SYGVKD.

The chain links TRBV12-5 to TRBJ1-1; a weak D match, TRBD1 (6 bases). The CDR3 sequence is 11 residues long. V lost 11 bases to trimming and J lost 4 bases, with 11 bases between them. Per the germline V gene, CDR1 is LGHNT and CDR2 is FRNRAP. The CDR3 is CAFRDTTEAFF. The CDR3 coding sequence is TGTGCTTTCCGGGACACCACTGAAGCTTTCTTT.

This chain uses TRBV25-1 with TRBJ2-2; TRBD1 aligns across 10 bases. Trimming at V came to 6 bases and at J to 5 bases, leaving 6 bases not matched to a gene. The germline gives CDR1 MGHDK, CDR2 SYGVNS. CDR3 size: 15 residues. The CDR3 spells CASRPGTGETGELFF. The CDR3 DNA reads TGTGCCAGCAGACCCGGGACAGGGGAAACCGGGGAGCTGTTTTTT. The full variable domain, with the rest looked up from reference TRBV25-1 and TRBJ2-2, is EADIYQTPRYLVIGTGKKITLECSQTMGHDKMYWYQQDPGMELHLIHYSYGVNSTEKGDLSSESTVSRIRTEHFPLTLESARPSHTSQYLCASRPGTGETGELFFGEGSRLTVL.

This chain joins TRBV25-1 and TRBJ2-7; 8 positions match TRBD1. Germline assignment: CDR1 MGHDK and CDR2 SYGVNS. The CDR3 spans 13 residues. Losses at the gene ends were 6 bases for V and 4 bases for J; bases not matched to a gene: 5. This chain's CDR3 is CASRRTGSYEQYF. The CDR3 coding sequence is TGTGCCAGCAGGCGGACAGGGAGTTACGAGCAGTACTTC.

The chain has TRBV5-1 and TRBJ2-3; 7 bases are shared with TRBD2. Germline V gives CDR1 SGHRS, CDR2 YFSETQ. The CDR3 sequence is 14 residues long. V lost 2 bases and J lost 4; bases outside the gene matches: 4. CDR3 in amino acids: CASSLGRESDTQYF. The CDR3 DNA reads as TGCGCCAGCAGCTTAGGGCGGGAGTCAGATACGCAGTATTTT.

In this sample, this clone turned up a few times. The rearrangement uses TRBV28 and TRBJ1-2, with a tentative D call TRBD1 (6 bases). The CDR3 consists of 12 residues. CDR1 and CDR2 from the germline V gene are MDHEN and SYDVKM. Trimming cost V 6 bases and J 8 bases, with 13 bases left between them. The CDR3 DNA sequence: TGTGCCAGCAGCCTTACAGGGATCGGCTACACCTTC. It is translated as CASSLTGIGYTF.

Concerning this clone: This specimen includes other DNA sequences encoding the same CDR3. This rearrangement joins TRBV7-9 to TRBJ1-1; no reliable D call. CDR1 and CDR2 (germline): SEHNR, FQNEAQ (reference sequence). Trimming cost V 2 bases and J 0 bases, with 7 bases left between them. The CDR3 spans 14 residues. The CDR3 DNA follows: TGTGCCAGCAGCTTATCCGGTTTGAACACTGAAGCTTTCTTT. Its translation is CASSLSGLNTEAFF.

This clone was seen a handful of times. V and J are TRBV11-2 and TRBJ2-5, with unresolved D. The V gene's germline CDR1 is SGHAT and CDR2 FQNNGV. CDR3 length: 13 amino acids. The V end lost 0 bases, the J end lost 4 bases, and 6 bases lay between the germline ends. The CDR3 DNA is TGTGCCAGCAGCTTAGATACAGCAGAGACCCAGTACTTC. This sequence encodes CASSLDTAETQYF.

The sample holds a few counts of this clone. The chain has TRBV2 and TRBJ2-7; no reliable D call. V was trimmed by 6 bases and J by 4 bases, leaving 7 bases between them. The CDR3 length is 11 residues. In germline, CDR1 is SNHLY, CDR2 FYNNEI. The CDR3 coding sequence is TGTGCCAGCAGCCCTATGTACGAGCAGTACTTC. Its protein product is CASSPMYEQYF.